This is a list of T cell receptor beta chains from one sample in a study of cytomegalovirus exposure and HLA in healthy donors. Measured with immunoSEQ multiplex PCR; TCRdb has only the in-frame clones, and not every one. The table includes 95,000 to 100,000 clones, over 80% detected once. Sequencing was performed on PBMCs. The source of these receptors is a female donor in good health and CMV-seropositive. CDR3s include the opening cysteine and the closing phenylalanine or tryptophan. D genes are given only for firm matches. The size of a clone is reported for some rows only, either as once, few or many, or as a class for expanded clones.

NA,TRBJ2-7,NA,TRBV15,TGTGCCACCAGCGGCCGGGACTCTAACTACGAGCAGTATTTC,CATSGRDSNYEQYF
NA,TRBJ2-6,NA,TRBV7-9,TGTGCCAGCAGCTTAGGGGGCAGGGGAACTGGGGCCAACGTCCTGACTTTC,CASSLGGRGTGANVLTF
NA,TRBJ1-5,NA,TRBV7-2,TGTGCCAGCAGCTTAGTCCTGGACAGACGAAATCAGCCCCAGCATTTT,CASSLVLDRRNQPQHF
NA,TRBJ2-7,once,TRBV10-1,TGCGCCAGCAGTGTTGCCAGAGGCTACGAGCAGTACTTC,CASSVARGYEQYF
NA,TRBJ1-4,NA,TRBV5-1,TGCGCCAGCAGCTCCGGGCTAGGGGCTAATGAAAAACTGTTTTTT,CASSSGLGANEKLFF
NA,TRBJ2-7,NA,TRBV6-1,TGTGCCAGCAGCCCTGCCCCACTCTCCTACGAGCAGTACTTC,CASSPAPLSYEQYF
NA,TRBJ2-7,NA,TRBV6-1,TGTGCCAGCAGTGACGGGGGTGGTTACGAGCAGTACTTC,CASSDGGGYEQYF
NA,TRBJ1-2,NA,TRBV25-1,TGTGCCAGCAGTGAATCAAAGACTAATCGAAACTATGGCTACACCTTC,CASSESKTNRNYGYTF
NA,TRBJ2-2,NA,TRBV4-1,TGCGCCAGCAGCCAAGATCCGGGCCGGAGGACCGGGGAGCTGTTTTTT,CASSQDPGRRTGELFF
NA,TRBJ1-2,NA,TRBV29-1,TGCAGCGTTGAGGTTCTAGGGAGTGGGAACTATGGCTACACCTTC,CSVEVLGSGNYGYTF
TRBD1,TRBJ1-5,NA,TRBV15,TGTGCCACCAGCACCACCCCGACAGGGTACAATCAGCCCCAGCATTTT,CATSTTPTGYNQPQHF
TRBD2,TRBJ2-2,NA,TRBV11-3,TGTGCCAGCAGCTTAGTTAGCGGGGGTGCCACCGGGGAGCTGTTTTTT,CASSLVSGGATGELFF
TRBD1,TRBJ2-7,NA,TRBV28,TGTGCCAGCGTGGGGACAGGGGTTTCCTACGAGCAGTACTTC,CASVGTGVSYEQYF
TRBD1,TRBJ1-5,NA,TRBV5-1,TGCGCCAGCAGCTTCGGGACAGGCCCCAATCAGCCCCAGCATTTT,CASSFGTGPNQPQHF
NA,TRBJ2-3,once,TRBV6-6,TGTGCCAGCAAGTTAGGGGGTAGGGCCCTCACAGATACGCAGTATTTT,CASKLGGRALTDTQYF
NA,TRBJ1-2,once,TRBV2,TGTGCCAGCAGAAGCGGGGTAAAGTGGAACTATGGCTACACCTTC,CASRSGVKWNYGYTF
TRBD1,TRBJ2-6,NA,TRBV5-1,TGCGCCAGCAGCTTGGGGACAGGGACTGGGGCCAACGTCCTGACTTTC,CASSLGTGTGANVLTF
NA,TRBJ2-7,NA,TRBV7-9,TGTGCCAGCAGCTTACTTAGCGGAGCCTACGAGCAGTACTTC,CASSLLSGAYEQYF
NA,TRBJ2-1,NA,TRBV7-9,TGTGCCAGCACGGTGCTAGTAATAGTCTACAATGAGCAGTTCTTC,CASTVLVIVYNEQFF
TRBD1,TRBJ1-1,NA,TRBV19,TGTGCCAGTAGTATTGGACAGGGCAACACTGAAGCTTTCTTT,CASSIGQGNTEAFF
NA,TRBJ2-1,NA,TRBV2,TGTGCCAGCAACCTCCTGACTAGCTCCTACAATGAGCAGTTCTTC,CASNLLTSSYNEQFF
NA,TRBJ1-6,NA,TRBV27,TGTGCCAGCAGTTTATCGAAGACTTTAGGTTCACCCCTCCACTTT,CASSLSKTLGSPLHF
TRBD2,TRBJ2-1,NA,TRBV30,TGTGCCTGGAGTGTGCTAGCGGGCTACAATGAGCAGTTCTTC,CAWSVLAGYNEQFF
NA,TRBJ2-5,NA,TRBV11-2,TGTGCCAGCAACCTAGGAGGGGGGGTTGAGACCCAGTACTTC,CASNLGGGVETQYF
TRBD2,TRBJ2-3,NA,TRBV5-1,TGCGCCAGCAGCCCCCGGACTAGCGGGAGTCGCACAGATACGCAGTATTTT,CASSPRTSGSRTDTQYF
TRBD2,TRBJ2-1,once,TRBV11-3,TGTGCCAGCAGCTTTGAGCGGGAGAATGAGCAGTTCTTC,CASSFERENEQFF
NA,TRBJ2-7,NA,TRBV9,TGTGCCAGCAGCGTAGGAGCAGGGGGAGGACTACTAGTCGAGCAGTACTTC,CASSVGAGGGLLVEQYF
TRBD1,TRBJ2-7,NA,TRBV28,TGTGCCAGCAGTGAGGGACAGGGGTTTTCCGAGCAGTACTTC,CASSEGQGFSEQYF
TRBD1,TRBJ2-6,NA,TRBV29-1,TGCAGCGTAAGGGACAGGTGGGGCTCTGGGGCCAACGTCCTGACTTTC,CSVRDRWGSGANVLTF
TRBD1,TRBJ1-5,NA,TRBV6-1,TGTGCCAGCAGTGAAGAATCCGGGACAGGGCTCAGCAATCAGCCCCAGCATTTT,CASSEESGTGLSNQPQHF
NA,TRBJ1-2,NA,TRBV28,TGTGCCAGCAGTTCCCCCTCGGCAGGGCGAAGTGGCTACACCTTC,CASSSPSAGRSGYTF
TRBD1,TRBJ1-1,NA,TRBV4-1,TGCGCCAGCAGTGATTACTCGGACAGGGGGAACACTGAAGCTTTCTTT,CASSDYSDRGNTEAFF
NA,TRBJ1-2,NA,TRBV7-9,TGTGCCAGCAGCTTTGGACAGTTACCTAACTATGGCTACACCTTC,CASSFGQLPNYGYTF
TRBD1,TRBJ1-3,NA,TRBV6-6,TGTGCCAGCCGAACCCGACAGGGGGCAGGGGGAAACACCATATATTTT,CASRTRQGAGGNTIYF
TRBD2,TRBJ2-1,NA,TRBV5-1,TGCGCCAGCTGCCGGACTAGCGGGAGTGACAATGAGCAGTTCTTC,CASCRTSGSDNEQFF
TRBD2,TRBJ2-3,NA,TRBV29-1,TGCAGCGTTGCGATAGGGGCGGGGGGCACAGATACGCAGTATTTT,CSVAIGAGGTDTQYF
NA,TRBJ1-2,NA,TRBV11-2,TGTGCCAGCAGCCCAGGGATCTATGGCTACACCTTC,CASSPGIYGYTF
TRBD2,TRBJ2-1,NA,TRBV28,TGTGCCAGTTATAGCGGGAGGGCCGTTGAGCAGTTCTTC,CASYSGRAVEQFF
TRBD2,TRBJ2-7,NA,TRBV7-9,TGTGCCAGCAGCTTAGAAGCGGGAGGCCTCTCCGAGCAGTACTTC,CASSLEAGGLSEQYF
NA,TRBJ1-4,NA,TRBV6-6,TGTGCCAGCAGTTACGGGGACAACTCTAATGAAAAACTGTTTTTT,CASSYGDNSNEKLFF
NA,TRBJ2-1,NA,TRBV7-7,TGTGCTAGCAGCTTGGGTGTCTGGAGCACCTACAATGAGCAGTTCTTC,CASSLGVWSTYNEQFF
TRBD1,TRBJ1-1,NA,TRBV5-1,TGCGCCAGCGAGACAGGGGCCCAGCCGAACACTGAAGCTTTCTTT,CASETGAQPNTEAFF
NA,TRBJ1-1,NA,TRBV7-2,TGTGCCAGCAGCTTGGCCGGGACATCTGAAGCTTTCTTT,CASSLAGTSEAFF
NA,TRBJ1-2,NA,TRBV5-6,TGTGCCAGCAGCTTGGATGGTGGACACTCTTATGGCTACACCTTC,CASSLDGGHSYGYTF
NA,TRBJ2-7,NA,TRBV7-6,TGTGCCAGCAGCTTTTTAGATGATGTTTCCTACGAGCAGTACTTC,CASSFLDDVSYEQYF
NA,TRBJ1-2,NA,TRBV4-1,TGCGCCAGCAGCCAATTATGGCACTATGGCTACACCTTC,CASSQLWHYGYTF
TRBD2,TRBJ2-3,NA,TRBV27,TGTGCCAGCAGCGTTTGGAGCGGGAGGGAAACAGATACGCAGTATTTT,CASSVWSGRETDTQYF
NA,TRBJ2-7,NA,TRBV25-1,TGTGCCAGCAGTGAAAGGACAGCCTACGAGCAGTACTTC,CASSERTAYEQYF
NA,TRBJ2-2,few,TRBV6-1,TGTGCCAGCAGTTCTCCTTTGAACACCGGGGAGCTGTTTTTT,CASSSPLNTGELFF
NA,TRBJ1-1,NA,TRBV4-2,TGTGCCAGCAGCTTAGAGAACACTGAAGCTTTCTTT,CASSLENTEAFF
TRBD1,TRBJ2-1,NA,TRBV27,TGTGCCAGCAGTTTATCCACAGGGGAAGAGCAGTTCTTC,CASSLSTGEEQFF
TRBD1,TRBJ1-2,NA,TRBV7-9,TGTGCCAGCAGCTTATCGCAGGGGGCCGGCTATGGCTACACCTTC,CASSLSQGAGYGYTF
NA,TRBJ2-7,NA,TRBV28,TGTGCCAGCAGCGGGTTCGAGCAGTACTTC,CASSGFEQYF
TRBD2,TRBJ2-3,NA,TRBV9,TGTGCCAGCAGCGTAGGGGTAGCGGGAGATACGCAGTATTTT,CASSVGVAGDTQYF
NA,TRBJ1-4,NA,TRBV10-1,TGCGCCAGCAGTGACGCACAGGCAAATGAAAAACTGTTTTTT,CASSDAQANEKLFF
TRBD2,TRBJ2-1,NA,TRBV28,TGTGCCAGCAGTCCCTGGGGGGGAGTAAAATACAATGAGCAGTTCTTC,CASSPWGGVKYNEQFF
NA,TRBJ2-7,NA,TRBV19,TGTGCCAGTAGTCCCCCGGGACTCCCCTACGAGCAGTACTTC,CASSPPGLPYEQYF
TRBD2,TRBJ2-7,NA,TRBV7-3,TGTGCCAGCAGCTTTCCTAGCGGCCGGGGGAACGAGCAGTACTTC,CASSFPSGRGNEQYF